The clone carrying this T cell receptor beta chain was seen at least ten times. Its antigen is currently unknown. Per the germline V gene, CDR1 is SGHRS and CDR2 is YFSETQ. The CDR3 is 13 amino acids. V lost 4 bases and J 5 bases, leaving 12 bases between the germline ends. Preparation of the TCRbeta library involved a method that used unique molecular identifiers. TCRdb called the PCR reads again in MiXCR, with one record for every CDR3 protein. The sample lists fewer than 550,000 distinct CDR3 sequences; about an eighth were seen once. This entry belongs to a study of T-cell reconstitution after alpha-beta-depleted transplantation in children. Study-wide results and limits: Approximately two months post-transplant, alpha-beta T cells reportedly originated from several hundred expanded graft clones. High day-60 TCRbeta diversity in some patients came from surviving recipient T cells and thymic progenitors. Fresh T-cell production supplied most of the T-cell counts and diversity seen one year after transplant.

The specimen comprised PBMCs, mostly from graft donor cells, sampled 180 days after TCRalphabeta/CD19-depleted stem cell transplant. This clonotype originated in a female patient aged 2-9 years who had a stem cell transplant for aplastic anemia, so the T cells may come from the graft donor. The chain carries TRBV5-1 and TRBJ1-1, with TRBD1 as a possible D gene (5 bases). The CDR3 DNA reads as TGCGCCAGCAGCATCTCCAAGGGGACTGAAGCTTTCTTT. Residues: CASSISKGTEAFF.